The clone carrying this T cell receptor beta chain showed up just a few times. The sample is drawn from a study of blood T cell repertoires in COVID-19. This CDR3 is 11 amino acids long. The germline V gene has CDR1 GTSNPN and CDR2 SVGIG (reference sequence). Trimming removed 5 bases at V and 7 bases at J, with 9 bases between. Methods used by the authors: Estimated nucleated cell counts came from reference gene primer amplification. This table comes from immunoSEQ multiplex PCR, and its TCRdb copy is limited to in-frame clones, with some not included. Clone size and V and J calls were adopted from that table, with D and trimming inferred from the DNA. The sample holds about 60,000 clones, 80% to 85% seen once.

The chain links TRBV30 to TRBJ1-3; TRBD1 might be the D (5 bases). The source is a human donor in a cohort sampled during active COVID-19. The material sequenced was peripheral blood. For the CDR3, the DNA is TGTGCCTGGGACAGCAGGAACACCATATATTTT. Its protein product is CAWDSRNTIYF.